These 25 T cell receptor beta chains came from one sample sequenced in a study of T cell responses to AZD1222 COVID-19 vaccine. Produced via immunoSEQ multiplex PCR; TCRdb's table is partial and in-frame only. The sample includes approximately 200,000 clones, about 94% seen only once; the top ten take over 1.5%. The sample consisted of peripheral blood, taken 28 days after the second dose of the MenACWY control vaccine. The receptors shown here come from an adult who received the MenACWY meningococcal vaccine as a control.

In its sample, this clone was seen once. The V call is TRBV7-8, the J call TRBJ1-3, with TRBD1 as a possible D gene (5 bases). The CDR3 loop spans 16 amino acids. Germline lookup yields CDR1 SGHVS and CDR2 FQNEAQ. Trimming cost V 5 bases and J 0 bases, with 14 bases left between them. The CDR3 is CASSLAGPRSGNTIYF. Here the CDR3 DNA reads TGTGCCAGCAGCCTTGCGGGACCCCGCTCTGGAAACACCATATATTTT.

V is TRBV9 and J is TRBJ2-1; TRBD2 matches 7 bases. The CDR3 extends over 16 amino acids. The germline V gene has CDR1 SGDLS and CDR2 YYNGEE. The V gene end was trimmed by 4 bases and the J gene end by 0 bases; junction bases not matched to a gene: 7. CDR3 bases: TGTGCCAGCAGCCCCCTAGCGGTAAGCTCCTACAATGAGCAGTTCTTC. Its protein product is CASSPLAVSSYNEQFF.

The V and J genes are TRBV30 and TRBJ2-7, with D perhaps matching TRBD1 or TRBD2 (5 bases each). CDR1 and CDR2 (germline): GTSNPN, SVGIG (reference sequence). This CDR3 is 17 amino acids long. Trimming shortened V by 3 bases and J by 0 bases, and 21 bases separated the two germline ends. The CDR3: CAWRFGPGTATSYEQYF. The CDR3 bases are TGTGCCTGGAGATTCGGACCTGGGACCGCTACCTCCTACGAGCAGTACTTC.

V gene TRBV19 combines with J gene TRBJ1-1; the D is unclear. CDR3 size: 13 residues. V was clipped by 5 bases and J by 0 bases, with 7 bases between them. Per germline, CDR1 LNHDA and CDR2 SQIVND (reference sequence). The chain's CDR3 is CASSPLVNTEAFF. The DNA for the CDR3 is TGTGCCAGTAGTCCGTTGGTGAACACTGAAGCTTTCTTT.

In nucleotides, the CDR3 is TGTGCCAGCAGTTGGAAGGGTAGACCAAGAGACATTCAGTACTTC. Its protein is CASSWKGRPRDIQYF. This chain uses TRBV27 with TRBJ2-4; D uncertain. Trimming left V 4 bases short and J 8 bases short, with 18 bases between. The CDR3 is 15 residues long. Germline CDR1 MNHEY, CDR2 SMNVEV (reference sequence).

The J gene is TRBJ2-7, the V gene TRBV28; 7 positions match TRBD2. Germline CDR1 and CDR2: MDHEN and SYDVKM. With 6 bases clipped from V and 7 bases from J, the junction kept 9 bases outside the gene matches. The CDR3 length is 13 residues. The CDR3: CASSPTLGGEQYF. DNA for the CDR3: TGTGCCAGCAGCCCTACCTTGGGAGGGGAGCAGTACTTC.

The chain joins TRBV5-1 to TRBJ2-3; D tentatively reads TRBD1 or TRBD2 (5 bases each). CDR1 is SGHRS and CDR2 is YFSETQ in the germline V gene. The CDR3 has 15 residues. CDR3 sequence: CATSREKDFGDTQYF. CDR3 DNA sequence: TGCGCTACCTCCAGGGAAAAGGACTTTGGGGATACGCAGTATTTT.

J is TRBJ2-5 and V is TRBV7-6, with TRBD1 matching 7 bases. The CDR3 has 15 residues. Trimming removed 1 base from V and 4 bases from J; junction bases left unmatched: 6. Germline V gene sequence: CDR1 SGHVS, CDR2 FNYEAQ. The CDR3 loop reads CASSLEGQGVETQYF. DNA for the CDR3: TGTGCCAGCAGCTTAGAAGGGCAGGGGGTAGAGACCCAGTACTTC.

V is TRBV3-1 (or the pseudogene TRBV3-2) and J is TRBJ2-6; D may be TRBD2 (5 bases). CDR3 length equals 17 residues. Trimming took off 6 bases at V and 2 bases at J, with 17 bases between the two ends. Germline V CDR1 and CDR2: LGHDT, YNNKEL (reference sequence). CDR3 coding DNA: TGTGCCAGCAGTCAGGACTCCTCCGGCCCTGGGGCCAACGTCCTGACTTTC. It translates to CASSQDSSGPGANVLTF.

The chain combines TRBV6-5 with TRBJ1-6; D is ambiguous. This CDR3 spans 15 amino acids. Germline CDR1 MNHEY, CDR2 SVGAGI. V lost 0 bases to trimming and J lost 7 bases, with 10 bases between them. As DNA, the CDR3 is TGTGCCAGCAGTTACTCGAGGAGGTTCAATTCACCCCTCCACTTT. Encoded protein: CASSYSRRFNSPLHF.

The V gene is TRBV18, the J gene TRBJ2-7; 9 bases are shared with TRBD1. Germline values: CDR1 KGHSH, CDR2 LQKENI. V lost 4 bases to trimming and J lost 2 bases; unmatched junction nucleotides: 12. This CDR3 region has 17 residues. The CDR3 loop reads CASSLLRDRADPYEQYF. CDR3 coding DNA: TGTGCCAGCTCACTACTCCGGGACAGGGCGGATCCCTACGAGCAGTACTTC.

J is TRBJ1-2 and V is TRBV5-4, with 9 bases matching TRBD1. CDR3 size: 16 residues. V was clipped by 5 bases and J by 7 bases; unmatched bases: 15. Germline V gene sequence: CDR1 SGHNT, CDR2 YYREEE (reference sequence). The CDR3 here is CASSPGQGGVVIGYTF. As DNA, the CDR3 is TGTGCCAGCAGTCCGGGACAGGGAGGAGTAGTTATTGGCTACACCTTC.

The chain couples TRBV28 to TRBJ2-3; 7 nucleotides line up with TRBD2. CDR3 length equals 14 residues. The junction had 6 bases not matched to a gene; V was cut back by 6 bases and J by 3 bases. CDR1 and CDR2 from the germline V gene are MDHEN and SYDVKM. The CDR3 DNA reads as TGTGCCAGCAGGTCCCGCGGGAGTACAGATACGCAGTATTTT. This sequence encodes CASRSRGSTDTQYF.

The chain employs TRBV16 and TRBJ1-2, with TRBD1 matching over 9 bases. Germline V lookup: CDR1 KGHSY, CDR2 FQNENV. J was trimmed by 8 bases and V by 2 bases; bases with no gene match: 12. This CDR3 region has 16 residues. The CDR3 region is CASSQELGQGNYGYTF. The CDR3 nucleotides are TGTGCCAGCAGCCAAGAACTGGGACAGGGAAATTACGGCTACACCTTC.

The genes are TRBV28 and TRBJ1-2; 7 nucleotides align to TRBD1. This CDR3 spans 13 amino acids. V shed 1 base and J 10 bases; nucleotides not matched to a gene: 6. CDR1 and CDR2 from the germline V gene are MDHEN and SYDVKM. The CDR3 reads CASSLSRGLDYTF. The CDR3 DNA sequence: TGTGCCAGCAGTTTATCCAGGGGGTTAGACTACACCTTC.

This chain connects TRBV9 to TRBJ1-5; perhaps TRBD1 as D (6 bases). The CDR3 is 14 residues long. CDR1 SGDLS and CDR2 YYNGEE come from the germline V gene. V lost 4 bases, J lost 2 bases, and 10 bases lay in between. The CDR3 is CASSTEGGNQPQHF. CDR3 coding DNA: TGTGCCAGCAGCACCGAGGGGGGCAATCAGCCCCAGCATTTT.

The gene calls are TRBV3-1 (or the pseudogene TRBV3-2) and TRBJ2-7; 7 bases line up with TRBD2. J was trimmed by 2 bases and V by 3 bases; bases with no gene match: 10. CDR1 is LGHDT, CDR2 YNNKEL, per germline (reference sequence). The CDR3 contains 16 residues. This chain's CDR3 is CASSHPGTKIPYEQYF. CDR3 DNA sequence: TGTGCCAGCAGCCACCCCGGGACTAAGATCCCCTACGAGCAGTACTTC.

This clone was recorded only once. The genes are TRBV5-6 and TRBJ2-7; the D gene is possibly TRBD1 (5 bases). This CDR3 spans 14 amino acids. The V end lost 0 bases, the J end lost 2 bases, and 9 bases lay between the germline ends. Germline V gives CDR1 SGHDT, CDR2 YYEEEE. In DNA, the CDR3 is TGTGCCAGCAGCTTGGCCCAGGGTACCTACGAGCAGTACTTC. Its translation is CASSLAQGTYEQYF.

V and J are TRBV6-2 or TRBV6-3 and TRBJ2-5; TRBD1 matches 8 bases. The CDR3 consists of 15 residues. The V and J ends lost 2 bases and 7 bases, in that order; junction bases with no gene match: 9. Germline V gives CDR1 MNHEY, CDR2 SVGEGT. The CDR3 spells CASSYLGQGIGTQYF. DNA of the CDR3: TGTGCCAGCAGTTACCTAGGACAGGGAATTGGGACCCAGTACTTC.

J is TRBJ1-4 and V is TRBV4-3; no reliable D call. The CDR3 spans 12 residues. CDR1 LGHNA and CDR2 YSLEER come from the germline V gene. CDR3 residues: CGNGVTGEKLFF. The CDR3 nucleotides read TGCGGAAACGGGGTAACGGGTGAAAAACTGTTTTTT.

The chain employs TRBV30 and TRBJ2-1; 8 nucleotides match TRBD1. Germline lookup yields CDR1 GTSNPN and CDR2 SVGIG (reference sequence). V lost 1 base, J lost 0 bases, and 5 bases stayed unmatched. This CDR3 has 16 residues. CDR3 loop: CAWSGRTGSSYNEQFF. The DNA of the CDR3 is TGTGCCTGGAGTGGGAGGACAGGGAGCTCCTACAATGAGCAGTTCTTC.

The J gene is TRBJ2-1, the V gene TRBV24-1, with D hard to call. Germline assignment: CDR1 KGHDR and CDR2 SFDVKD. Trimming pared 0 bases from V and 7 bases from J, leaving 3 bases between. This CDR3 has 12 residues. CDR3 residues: CATSDLFNEQFF. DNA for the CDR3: TGTGCCACCAGTGATTTGTTTAATGAGCAGTTCTTC.

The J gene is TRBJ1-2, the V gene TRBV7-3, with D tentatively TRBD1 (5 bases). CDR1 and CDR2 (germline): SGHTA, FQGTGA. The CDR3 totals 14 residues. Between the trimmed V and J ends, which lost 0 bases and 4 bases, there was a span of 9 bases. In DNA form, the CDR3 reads TGTGCCAGCAGCTTAACTGGGGACGGCTATGGCTACACCTTC. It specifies CASSLTGDGYGYTF. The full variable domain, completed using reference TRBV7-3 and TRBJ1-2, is GAGVSQTPSNKVTEKGKYVELRCDPISGHTALYWYRQSLGQGPEFLIYFQGTGAADDSGLPNDRFFAVRPEGSVSTLKIQRTERGDSAVYLCASSLTGDGYGYTFGSGTRLTVV.

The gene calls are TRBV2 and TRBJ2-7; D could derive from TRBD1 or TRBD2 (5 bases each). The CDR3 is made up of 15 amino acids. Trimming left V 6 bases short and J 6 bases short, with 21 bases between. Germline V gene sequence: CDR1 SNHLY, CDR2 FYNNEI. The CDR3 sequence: CASRIEVQGRGEQYF. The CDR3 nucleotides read TGTGCCAGCAGGATTGAGGTCCAGGGACGGGGCGAGCAGTACTTC.

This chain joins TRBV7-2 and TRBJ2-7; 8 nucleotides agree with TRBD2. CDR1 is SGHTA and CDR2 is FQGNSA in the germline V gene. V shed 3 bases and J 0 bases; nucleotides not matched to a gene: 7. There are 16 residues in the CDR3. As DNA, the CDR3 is TGTGCCAGCAGCTTCCGGGGGGGCCTAAGCTCCTACGAGCAGTACTTC. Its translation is CASSFRGGLSSYEQYF.